This T cell receptor (beta chain) was sequenced for a study of T cells in Graves' hyperthyroidism and ophthalmopathy (dated by TCRdb to about 2019). Study-wide context: Peripheral blood was sampled at the time of initial diagnosis, prior to any treatment. In over five Graves' hyperthyroidism patients, the study also compared T-cell repertoires from thyroid tissue with T-cell repertoires from blood. Following sampling, methimazole starting at 30 mg daily was given to hyperthyroidism patients, and high-dose intravenous methylprednisolone was given to ophthalmopathy patients. TCR V-J signatures able to tell the groups apart were searched for in a discovery cohort of 90 to 100 patients, of whom around 43 had Graves' ophthalmopathy and about 60 had stable Graves' hyperthyroidism. The approximately 98 discovery patients were randomly divided into training and test sets at a 7:3 ratio. TCR Vbeta CDR3 sequencing of some 140 peripheral blood samples (approximately 44 ophthalmopathy, roughly 74 hyperthyroidism and roughly 17 progressor patients) is reported in the paper. Prospective prediction of ophthalmopathy was tested in an independent validation cohort consisting of 18 to 20 hyperthyroidism patients and 15 to 17 patients who later progressed to ophthalmopathy. What the authors observed across the whole study: Ophthalmopathy was separated from stable hyperthyroidism by a 13 V-J signature model, with around 88% sensitivity and about 81% specificity obtained in cross-validation and 80%/75% obtained in testing. In validation, progression to ophthalmopathy was predicted by the model with 70% to 71% sensitivity and roughly 72% specificity, a median of roughly 6 months before onset. Most expanded thyroid clonotypes (frequency above 0.001) were also found in blood, which suggests that blood repertoires may mirror thyroid immune responses. Sample size was not statistically predetermined, and investigators were not blinded to group allocation.

This clonotype was seen more than once but under ten times. Its recognized antigen is unknown. The record has no base qualities; no much larger clone is one base away. The CDR3 spans 19 residues, from the cysteine through the phenylalanine. This entry keeps only the CDR3 DNA: 57 bases, framed from base 1. Looking up the germline V gene yields CDR1 SNHLY and CDR2 FYNNEI. The germline V end is reduced by 3 bases and the J end by 0 bases; junction bases left unmatched: 15. The TCR beta CDR3 regions were amplified from RNA transcripts. A first-round RT-PCR of the TCR CDR3 used the HTBI primer set with the Qiagen OneStep RT-PCR kit. Libraries were constructed in a second round of multiplex PCR, after which size selection and purification were carried out. Sequencing of the libraries was done on an Illumina HiSeq2000 using paired-end 100 bp reads. As for the original processing: SOAPnuke was used to process the raw data, removing reads that contained adapters or uncalled bases, had a mean Phred below 15, or lacked an exact match to the constant primer or identifier. High-quality paired reads were merged with COPE v1.2.5, and unique nucleotide sequences were defined as clonotypes. MiTCR v1.1 was used to align the clonotypes against IMGT TRBV, TRBD and TRBJ reference segments. Analysis was restricted to V-J combinations with a frequency above 0.0001, which covered roughly 99% of repertoires. A TCS score was defined as the ratio of F50 (clonal expansion) to E x V (chaos), with BLOSUM62-based TCRdist applied between CDR3 peptides within each V-J. Welch's t-statistics and random forest reduced 450 to 600 V-J features to about 12, which were used in a naive Bayes classifier (R e1071). TCRdb reanalyzed the raw reads on its own, using fastp at Q25 for trimming and MiXCR for clone calling, and kept in-frame beta chains. Each record represents a unique CDR3 protein, reported with the most common genes and DNA among its rows. TCRdb's processing, not the study's, gives the V and J calls here. Present in this sample are over 250,000 distinct CDR3 sequences, 22% of which were seen just once. The ten largest make up 50% to 75% of the sample.

Ophthalmopathy patients had moderately to severely active disease, Clinical Activity Score of at least 3, NOSPECS grade of at least 4, and duration under 3 months. Exclusion was applied to patients with uncontrolled infections, other autoimmune diseases, pregnancy or lactation. Clinical symptoms, serum thyroxine and TRAb, thyroid ultrasound, and orbital computed tomography formed the basis for the diagnoses. PBMCs were separated from around 9.1 ml of fresh peripheral blood using Ficoll-Paque density gradient centrifugation. Total RNA was extracted using Trizol reagent, and RNA quality was assessed on an Agilent 2100 Bioanalyzer.

The sample consisted of blood. Recombination joined TRBV2 with TRBJ2-3; the central 7 bases match TRBD1. The receptor's source is a young man with Graves' ophthalmopathy. The nucleotide sequence reads TGTGCCAGCAGTGATTATAGCAGGGGGAAATTGGGTAGCACAGATACGCAGTATTTT. Its translation is CASSDYSRGKLGSTDTQYF.